One and the same sample provided the 23 T cell receptor beta chains below, sequenced in a study of blood T cell repertoires in COVID-19. Repertoires were generated with immunoSEQ multiplex PCR, while TCRdb's copy carries only in-frame clones and drops some. Of about 160,000 clones listed, about three quarters were seen once; the top ten hold 7% to 9%. Sequenced: peripheral blood. The receptors come from a man aged 55 to 70 with acute or convalescent COVID-19.

The chain links TRBV6-2 or TRBV6-3 to TRBJ2-2; TRBD2 is a possible D gene (5 bases). Germline CDR1 and CDR2: MNHEY and SVGEGT. The CDR3 totals 15 residues. The V end lost 6 bases, the J end lost 6 bases, and 17 bases lay between the germline ends. The CDR3 loop reads CASSGLAGRAGELFF. CDR3 in DNA: TGTGCCAGCAGCGGATTGGCGGGCCGGGCCGGGGAGCTGTTTTTT.

The V gene is TRBV3-1 (or the pseudogene TRBV3-2), the J gene TRBJ2-3, with 8 bases aligning to TRBD2. The CDR3 consists of 15 residues. Germline loops: CDR1 LGHDT, CDR2 YNNKEL (reference sequence). Trimming at V came to 4 bases and at J to 0 bases, leaving 3 bases not matched to a gene. CDR3 residues: CASSPGGGSTDTQYF. The CDR3 region has the DNA TGTGCCAGCAGCCCCGGGGGGGGGAGCACAGATACGCAGTATTTT.

The gene calls are TRBV12-5 and TRBJ1-5, with D possibly matching TRBD1 (5 bases). Germline-derived CDR1 and CDR2 are LGHNT and FRNRAP. This CDR3 comprises 16 residues. With 0 bases removed from V and 7 bases from J, the gap between germline ends came to 16 bases. DNA for the CDR3: TGTGCTAGTGGTTTGGTAGTGGGCAGGGCATTGCAGCCCCAGCATTTT. Translating gives CASGLVVGRALQPQHF. The complete variable domain, with remaining parts taken from reference TRBV12-5 and TRBJ1-5, reads DARVTQTPRHKVTEMGQEVTMRCQPILGHNTVFWYRQTMMQGLELLAYFRNRAPLDDSGMPKDRFSAEMPDATLATLKIQPSEPRDSAVYFCASGLVVGRALQPQHFGDGTRLSIL.

This chain connects TRBV10-2 to TRBJ2-4; 10 bases align to TRBD2. The CDR3 sequence is 17 residues long. Germline V gives CDR1 WSHSY, CDR2 SAAADI. J lost 0 bases, V lost 5 bases, and 7 bases had no gene match. DNA for the CDR3: TGCGCCAGCAGTACTACTAGCGGGGTGCTAGCCAAAAACATTCAGTACTTC. Its protein is CASSTTSGVLAKNIQYF.

The J gene is TRBJ1-1, the V gene TRBV4-2; D is perhaps TRBD1 (6 bases). Germline V CDR1 and CDR2: LGHNA, YNFKEQ. CDR3 length equals 15 residues. The V end was cut by 1 base, the J end by 6 bases, with 15 bases between. The CDR3 coding sequence is TGTGCCAGCAGCCAAGTGAGGGAGGGGGTTGCTGAAGCTTTCTTT. Protein sequence: CASSQVREGVAEAFF.

CDR3: CAWGGDGSSPLHF. The CDR3 DNA follows: TGTGCCTGGGGGGGGGACGGGAGTTCACCCCTCCACTTT. The genes are TRBV30 and TRBJ1-6, with a weak D call TRBD1 (5 bases). Germline values: CDR1 GTSNPN, CDR2 SVGIG (reference sequence). Deletions cut 5 bases from V and 9 bases from J, with 14 bases between. The CDR3 has 13 amino acids.

The J gene is TRBJ2-3, the V gene TRBV19, with D maybe TRBD1 (5 bases). The CDR3 is 12 amino acids. With 8 bases removed from V and 0 bases from J, the gap between germline ends came to 6 bases. From germline, CDR1 is LNHDA and CDR2 SQIVND (reference sequence). This chain's CDR3 is CASSGSTDTQYF. In nucleotides, the CDR3 is TGTGCCAGTTCAGGGAGCACAGATACGCAGTATTTT.

A few counts support this clone. The chain has TRBV10-3 and TRBJ1-1; D gene ambiguous. V was cut by 3 bases and J by 0 bases, with 5 bases left in between. The CDR3 runs 13 residues. Looked up from germline, CDR1 is ENHRY and CDR2 is SYGVKD. The CDR3 here is CAISEELNTEAFF. CDR3 nucleotide sequence: TGTGCCATCAGTGAAGAGCTGAACACTGAAGCTTTCTTT.

The chain couples TRBV30 to TRBJ1-1; 9 bases map to TRBD1. The V segment lost 3 bases and the J segment 5 bases; nucleotides outside the gene matches: 4. The CDR3 runs to 13 residues. The germline gives CDR1 GTSNPN, CDR2 SVGIG (reference sequence). CDR3 protein: CAWRGQGRTEAFF. The CDR3 region has the DNA TGTGCCTGGAGGGGACAGGGACGGACTGAAGCTTTCTTT. Full variable domain (missing parts from reference TRBV30 and TRBJ1-1): SQTIHQWPATLVQPVGSPLSLECTVEGTSNPNLYWYRQAAGRGLQLLFYSVGIGQISSEVPQNLSASRPQDRQFILSSKKLLLSDSGFYLCAWRGQGRTEAFFGQGTRLTVV.

The chain joins TRBV5-1 to TRBJ2-7, with D unresolved. The CDR3 sequence is 12 residues long. Per the germline V gene, CDR1 is SGHRS and CDR2 is YFSETQ. V lost 1 base, J lost 5 bases, and 7 bases lay in between. The CDR3 protein is CASSLLENEQYF. In DNA, the CDR3 is TGCGCCAGCAGCTTGTTAGAAAACGAGCAGTACTTC.

This rearrangement joins TRBV3-1 (or the pseudogene TRBV3-2) to TRBJ2-3; TRBD2 agrees at 9 bases. Per germline, CDR1 LGHDT and CDR2 YNNKEL (reference sequence). The trim removed 3 bases at V and 3 bases at J, leaving 1 base unmatched. The CDR3 extends over 14 amino acids. In nucleotides, the CDR3 is TGTGCCAGCAGCCAGGGACTAGCAACAGATACGCAGTATTTT. Its protein product is CASSQGLATDTQYF.

This chain uses TRBV3-1 (or the pseudogene TRBV3-2) with TRBJ1-1; 10 nucleotides match TRBD1. The CDR3 has 15 amino acids. The ends lost 4 bases at V and 1 base at J; junction bases unmatched: 3. Germline assignment: CDR1 LGHDT and CDR2 YNNKEL (reference sequence). CDR3 DNA sequence: TGTGCCAGCAGCCTAGGACAGGGGGGGAACACTGAAGCTTTCTTT. Translating it yields CASSLGQGGNTEAFF.

The rearrangement uses TRBV6-5 and TRBJ2-3, with D perhaps TRBD2 (7 bases). Germline CDR1 reads MNHEY; CDR2 reads SVGAGI. The CDR3 runs 15 residues. Trimming removed 0 bases at V and 5 bases at J, with 12 bases between. The CDR3 loop reads CASSYSGGAGDTQYF. In DNA form, the CDR3 reads TGTGCCAGCAGTTACTCTGGGGGGGCAGGAGATACGCAGTATTTT.

This chain links TRBV3-1 (or the pseudogene TRBV3-2) with TRBJ1-1; D not certain. The CDR3 covers 14 residues. Between the trimmed V and J ends, which lost 3 bases and 7 bases, there was a span of 15 bases. The V gene's germline CDR1 is LGHDT and CDR2 YNNKEL (reference sequence). The CDR3 spells CASSHPSGADEAFF. CDR3 DNA: TGTGCCAGCAGCCACCCCAGCGGTGCCGATGAAGCTTTCTTT.

In its sample, this clone was seen once. The CDR3 DNA follows: TGTGCCAGCTCACCGTTTCAGGACAACGAGCAGTACTTC. Residues: CASSPFQDNEQYF. This chain links TRBV18 with TRBJ2-7, with TRBD1 as a possible D gene (5 bases). The CDR3 loop spans 13 amino acids. Per the germline V gene, CDR1 is KGHSH and CDR2 is LQKENI. V was cut by 3 bases and J by 5 bases, with 11 bases left in between.

This clone appeared once. This chain joins TRBV29-1 and TRBJ2-7; D not certain. The V and J ends lost 4 bases and 3 bases respectively, with 10 bases between them. CDR1 is SQVTM and CDR2 is ANQGSEA in the germline V gene. CDR3 length: 12 amino acids. CDR3 amino acids: CSVVVSGYEQYF. CDR3 DNA: TGCAGCGTTGTAGTGTCAGGCTACGAGCAGTACTTC.

The chain recombines TRBV11-2 with TRBJ2-5, with a weak D call TRBD2 (5 bases). V lost 0 bases to trimming and J lost 10 bases, with 18 bases between them. The CDR3 has 15 amino acids. Germline V gene data show CDR1 as SGHAT and CDR2 as FQNNGV. This CDR3 reads CASSLEWAGGSFQYF. CDR3 sequence (DNA): TGTGCCAGCAGCTTAGAATGGGCTGGAGGTTCTTTCCAGTACTTC.

The chain is built from TRBV7-3 and TRBJ2-1; 7 positions match TRBD2. V was pared by 5 bases and J by 6 bases, with 10 bases of the junction left unmatched. There are 15 residues in the CDR3. The germline V gene encodes CDR1 SGHTA and CDR2 FQGTGA. CDR3 sequence (DNA): TGTGCCAGCAGCGAGCGGGGAACCTTTGCCAATGAGCAGTTCTTC. This gives the protein CASSERGTFANEQFF.

The J gene is TRBJ2-5, the V gene TRBV30; D is possibly TRBD2 (6 bases). The DNA matches TRBJ2-7 better at its end, which makes the J call doubtful. Germline V gene lookup returns CDR1 GTSNPN and CDR2 SVGIG (reference sequence). This CDR3 comprises 12 residues. This CDR3 reads CAWAEGSYEQYF. The DNA of the CDR3 is TGTGCCTGGGCGGAGGGGTCCTACGAGCAGTACTTC.

J is TRBJ2-7 and V is TRBV6-5; D may be TRBD1 (5 bases). Germline CDR1 reads MNHEY; CDR2 reads SVGAGI. This CDR3 spans 16 amino acids. Trimming left V 4 bases short and J 0 bases short, with 16 bases between. The DNA for the CDR3 is TGTGCCAGCAGTTCCCCGGCGCAGGGCCTCTCCTACGAGCAGTACTTC. As protein: CASSSPAQGLSYEQYF.

The genes are TRBV7-2 and TRBJ1-5; D is unresolved. The length of the CDR3 is 15 residues. CDR1 is SGHTA and CDR2 is FQGNSA in the germline V gene. Trimming removed 1 base at V and 0 bases at J, with 7 bases between. Here the CDR3 DNA reads TGTGCCAGCAGCTTAGTACCGGGTAGCAATCAGCCCCAGCATTTT. It specifies CASSLVPGSNQPQHF.

V is TRBV4-1 and J is TRBJ2-7, with D possibly being TRBD2 (6 bases). Germline loops: CDR1 MGHRA, CDR2 YSYEKL. V was clipped by 0 bases and J by 4 bases, with 16 bases between them. CDR3 length equals 16 residues. The CDR3 reads CASSQERLGGVYEQYF. In nucleotides, the CDR3 is TGCGCCAGCAGCCAAGAACGACTCGGGGGAGTATACGAGCAGTACTTC.

This chain links TRBV9 with TRBJ2-1; D is possibly TRBD1 (6 bases). V gave up 4 bases and J gave up 4 bases, with 18 bases separating them. The germline V gene encodes CDR1 SGDLS and CDR2 YYNGEE. The CDR3 has 16 amino acids. The CDR3 is CASSHKDSDFYNEQFF. The CDR3 bases are TGTGCCAGCAGCCATAAGGACAGCGACTTTTACAATGAGCAGTTCTTC.